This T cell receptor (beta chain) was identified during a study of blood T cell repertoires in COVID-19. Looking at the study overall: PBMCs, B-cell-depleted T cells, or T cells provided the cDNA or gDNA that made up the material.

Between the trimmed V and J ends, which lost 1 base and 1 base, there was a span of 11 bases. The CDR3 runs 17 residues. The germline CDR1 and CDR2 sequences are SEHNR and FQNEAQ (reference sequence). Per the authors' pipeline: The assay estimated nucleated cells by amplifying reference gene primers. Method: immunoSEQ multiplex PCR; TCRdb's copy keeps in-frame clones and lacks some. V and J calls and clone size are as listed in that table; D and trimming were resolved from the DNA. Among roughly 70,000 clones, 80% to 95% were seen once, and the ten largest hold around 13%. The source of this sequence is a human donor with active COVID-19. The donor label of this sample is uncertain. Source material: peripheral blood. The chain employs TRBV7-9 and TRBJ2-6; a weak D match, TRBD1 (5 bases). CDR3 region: CASSLVLSGSGANVLTF. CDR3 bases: TGTGCCAGCAGCTTAGTTCTCTCAGGGTCTGGGGCCAACGTCCTGACTTTC.